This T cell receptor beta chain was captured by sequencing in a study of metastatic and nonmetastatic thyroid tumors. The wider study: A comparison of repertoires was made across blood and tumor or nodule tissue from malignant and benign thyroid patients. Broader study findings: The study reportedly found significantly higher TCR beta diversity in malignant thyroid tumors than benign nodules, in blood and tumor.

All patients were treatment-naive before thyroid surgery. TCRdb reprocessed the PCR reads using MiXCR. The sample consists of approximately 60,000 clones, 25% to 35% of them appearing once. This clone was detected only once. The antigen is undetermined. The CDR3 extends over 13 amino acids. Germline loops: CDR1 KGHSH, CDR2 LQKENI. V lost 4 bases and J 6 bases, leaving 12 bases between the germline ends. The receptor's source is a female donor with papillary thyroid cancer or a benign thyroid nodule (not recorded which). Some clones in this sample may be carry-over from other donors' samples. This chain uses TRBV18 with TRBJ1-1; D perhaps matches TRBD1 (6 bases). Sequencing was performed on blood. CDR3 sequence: CASSLGASAEAFF. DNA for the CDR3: TGTGCCAGCTCACTGGGGGCAAGCGCTGAAGCTTTCTTT.